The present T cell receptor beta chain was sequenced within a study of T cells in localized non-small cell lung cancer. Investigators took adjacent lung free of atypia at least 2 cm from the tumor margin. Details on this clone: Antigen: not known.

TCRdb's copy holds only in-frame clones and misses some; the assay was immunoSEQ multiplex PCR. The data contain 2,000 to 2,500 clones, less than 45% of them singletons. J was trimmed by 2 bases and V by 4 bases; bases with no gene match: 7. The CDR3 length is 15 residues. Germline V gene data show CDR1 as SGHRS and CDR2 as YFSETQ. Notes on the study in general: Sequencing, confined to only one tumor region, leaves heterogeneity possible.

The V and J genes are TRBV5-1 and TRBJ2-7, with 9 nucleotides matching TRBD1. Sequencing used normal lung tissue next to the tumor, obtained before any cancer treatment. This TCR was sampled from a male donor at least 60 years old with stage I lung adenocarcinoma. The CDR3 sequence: CASSLQGQGTYEQYF. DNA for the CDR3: TGCGCCAGCAGCCTTCAGGGACAGGGCACCTACGAGCAGTACTTC.